Given below is one T cell receptor (beta chain) in context. Its target is unknown. The sample comes from a study of regulatory dendritic cells for organ transplantation. About the research overall: On day 6, the dendritic cells were exposed to LPS.

Study conclusions and caveats: Memory CD8+ clonal expansion seemed more limited with regulatory than mature dendritic cells. Naive CD4+ and CD8+ repertoires were highly diverse; memory CD8+ was most oligoclonal.

Sorted T cells were CFSE-labeled and cultured roughly five days with allogeneic regulatory or mature dendritic cells at 1:10. Memory T cells were CD45RO+, naive were CD45RA+, sorted by FACS. Trimming pared 5 bases from V and 3 bases from J, leaving 11 bases between. This CDR3 contains 13 residues. The germline gives CDR1 MNHEY, CDR2 SMNVEV (reference sequence). Here immunoSEQ multiplex PCR was the method, and the copy in TCRdb shows in-frame clones only, minus some. Here the sample spans around 8,000 clones, less than 75% being singletons. The clonotype comes from a human donor in good health. The sequenced material came from memory CD4+ T cells from blood cultured with dendritic cells. Subset defined: CD45RO+ memory T cells. The V gene is TRBV27, the J gene TRBJ2-7, with TRBD1 as a possible D gene (6 bases). The CDR3 reads CASSLRQDYEQYF. CDR3 sequence (DNA): TGTGCCAGCAGTCTCCGACAGGACTACGAGCAGTACTTC.